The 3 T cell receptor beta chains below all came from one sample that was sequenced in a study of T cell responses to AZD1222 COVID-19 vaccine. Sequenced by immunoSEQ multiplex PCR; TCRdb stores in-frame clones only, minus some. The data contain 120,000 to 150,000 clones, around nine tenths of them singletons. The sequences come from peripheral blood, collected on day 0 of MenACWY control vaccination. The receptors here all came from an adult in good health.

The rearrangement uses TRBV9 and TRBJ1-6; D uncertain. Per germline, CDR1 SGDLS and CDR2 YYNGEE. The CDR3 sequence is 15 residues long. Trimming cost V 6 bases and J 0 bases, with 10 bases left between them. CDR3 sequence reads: CASTPGSSYNSPLHF. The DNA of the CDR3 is TGTGCCAGCACGCCGGGGAGCTCCTATAATTCACCCCTCCACTTT. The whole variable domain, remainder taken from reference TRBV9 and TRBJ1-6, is DSGVTQTPKHLITATGQRVTLRCSPRSGDLSVYWYQQSLDQGLQFLIQYYNGEERAKGNILERFSAQQFPDLHSELNLSSLELGDSALYFCASTPGSSYNSPLHFGNGTRLTVT.

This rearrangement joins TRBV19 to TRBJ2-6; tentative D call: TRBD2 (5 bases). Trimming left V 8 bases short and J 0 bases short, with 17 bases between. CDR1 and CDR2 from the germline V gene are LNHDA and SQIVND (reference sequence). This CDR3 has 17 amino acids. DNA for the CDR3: TGTGCCAGTTCTGATCGGGCTAGCTTCTCTGGGGCCAACGTCCTGACTTTC. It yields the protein CASSDRASFSGANVLTF.

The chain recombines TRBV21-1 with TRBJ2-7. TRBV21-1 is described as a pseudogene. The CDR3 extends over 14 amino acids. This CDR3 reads CASSNWAELYEQYF. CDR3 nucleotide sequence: TGTGCCAGCAGCAATTGGGCGGAGCTCTACGAGCAGTACTTC.